This T cell receptor beta chain was sequenced in a study of CD8+ T cells in alopecia areata. Overall study results and limits: It was lesional scalp, especially alopecia totalis/universalis, that showed higher clonality than normal scalp.

Noted treatment: oral pan-JAK inhibitor, 5-10 mg twice daily. Alopecia areata patients had lesional scalp punch biopsies and peripheral blood taken from them. cDNA serving as the sequencing template came from extracted, reverse transcribed RNA. Assay: immunoSEQ multiplex PCR; the TCRdb copy retains only in-frame clones and omits some. The table includes 180,000 or so clones, 55% to 75% detected once. With regard to this clone: The antigen remains undetermined.

The length of the CDR3 is 14 residues. J lost 1 base, V lost 3 bases, and 4 bases had no gene match. Germline loops: CDR1 SQVTM, CDR2 ANQGSEA. The sample consisted of CD4+ T cells sorted from blood, taken at week 24, from a patient treated with tofacitinib. The clonotype comes from a human donor with alopecia areata. This chain uses TRBV29-1 with TRBJ2-3, with 7 bases fitting TRBD1. CDR3 region: CSVDTGVRTDTQYF. The CDR3 DNA sequence: TGCAGCGTTGACACAGGGGTACGCACAGATACGCAGTATTTT.